This T cell receptor (beta chain) was sequenced in a study of T cell repertoires in cytomegalovirus infection. Study overall: Indications came from public TCR beta signatures; they pointed to CMV infection and to a matching HLA type. Overall study results and limits: Adding up the frequency of public TCR beta families identified people who carried CMV plus the relevant HLA. Dominating the ex vivo response were TCR beta clonotypes that were CMV-specific and HLA-C-restricted.

This clonotype was seen a few times. Its antigen is unknown. V was trimmed by 3 bases and J by 6 bases, leaving 8 bases between them. The CDR3 sequence is 12 residues long. A single record per CDR3 protein comes from TCRdb applying MiXCR to the reads. The sample consists of 85,000 to 120,000 distinct CDR3 sequences, approximately 15% of them appearing once. The clonotype originates from a human donor in good health (CMV status not recorded). Some clones in this sample may be carry-over from other donors' samples. Specimen: PBMCs. This chain connects TRBV12-3 or TRBV12-4 to TRBJ1-2, with no clear D. The CDR3, as DNA: TGTGCCAGCAGTTTCGGTGGTGATGGCTACACCTTC. Translating it yields CASSFGGDGYTF.